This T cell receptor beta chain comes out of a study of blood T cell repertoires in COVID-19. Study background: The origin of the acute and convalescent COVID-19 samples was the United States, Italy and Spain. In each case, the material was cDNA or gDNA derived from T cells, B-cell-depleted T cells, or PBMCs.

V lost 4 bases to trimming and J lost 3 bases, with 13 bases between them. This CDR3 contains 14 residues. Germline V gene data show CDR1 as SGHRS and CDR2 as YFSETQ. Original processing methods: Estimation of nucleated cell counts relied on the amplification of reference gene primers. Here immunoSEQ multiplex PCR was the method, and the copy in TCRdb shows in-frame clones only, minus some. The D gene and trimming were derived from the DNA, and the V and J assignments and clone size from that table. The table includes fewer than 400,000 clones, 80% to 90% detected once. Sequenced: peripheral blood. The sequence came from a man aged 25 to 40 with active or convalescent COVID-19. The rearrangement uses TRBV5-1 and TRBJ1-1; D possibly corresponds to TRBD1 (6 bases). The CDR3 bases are TGCGCCAGCAGCGCCAGACAGGTGGACACTGAAGCTTTCTTT. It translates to CASSARQVDTEAFF.